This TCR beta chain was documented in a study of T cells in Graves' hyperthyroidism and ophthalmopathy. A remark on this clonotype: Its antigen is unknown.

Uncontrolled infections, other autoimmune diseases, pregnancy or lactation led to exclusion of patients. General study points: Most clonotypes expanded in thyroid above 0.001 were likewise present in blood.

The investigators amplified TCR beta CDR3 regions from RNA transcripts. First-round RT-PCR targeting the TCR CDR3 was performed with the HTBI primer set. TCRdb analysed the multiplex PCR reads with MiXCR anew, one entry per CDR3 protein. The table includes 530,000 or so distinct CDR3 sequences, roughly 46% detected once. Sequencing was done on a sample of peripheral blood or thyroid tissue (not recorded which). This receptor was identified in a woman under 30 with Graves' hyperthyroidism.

The CDR3 DNA reads as TGTGCCACCAGCAGGGCCAGGGAGGGACACTCTGAAGCTTTCTTT. This translates into CATSRAREGHSEAFF. This chain connects TRBV15 to TRBJ1-1; D might be TRBD1 (6 bases). Germline-derived CDR1 and CDR2 are LNHNV and YYDKDF (reference sequence). The CDR3 consists of 15 residues. V was clipped by 3 bases and J by 6 bases, with 17 bases between them.